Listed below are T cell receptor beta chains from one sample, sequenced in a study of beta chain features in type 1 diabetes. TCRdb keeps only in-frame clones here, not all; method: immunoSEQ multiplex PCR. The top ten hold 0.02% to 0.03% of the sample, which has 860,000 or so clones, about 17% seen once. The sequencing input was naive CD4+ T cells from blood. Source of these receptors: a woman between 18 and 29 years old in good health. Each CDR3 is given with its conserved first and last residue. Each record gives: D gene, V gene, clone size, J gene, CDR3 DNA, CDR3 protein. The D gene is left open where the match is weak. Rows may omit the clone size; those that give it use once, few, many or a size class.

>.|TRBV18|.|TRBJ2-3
TGTGCCAGCTCACCACATGTAGGAGATACGCAGTATTTT
CASSPHVGDTQYF
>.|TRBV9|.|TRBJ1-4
TGTGCCAGCAGCCTACAAGCAGGGCTGAATGAAAAACTGTTTTTT
CASSLQAGLNEKLFF
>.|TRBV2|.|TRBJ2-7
TGTGCCAGCAGGACTAACTACTACGAGCAGTACTTC
CASRTNYYEQYF
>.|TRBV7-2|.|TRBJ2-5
TGTGCCAGCAGCGTACAGGTTTTGGGGGAGACCCAGTACTTC
CASSVQVLGETQYF
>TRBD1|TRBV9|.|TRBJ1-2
TGTGCCAGCAGCGACCTAGGTGGACAGGGTAAAAACTATGGCTACACCTTC
CASSDLGGQGKNYGYTF
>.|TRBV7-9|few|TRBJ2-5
TGTGCCAGCAGCTTAGTCCGGGAGCGGGAGACCCAGTACTTC
CASSLVRERETQYF
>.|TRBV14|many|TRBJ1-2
TGTGCCAGCAGCCAAGCGTGGGGCGGCTATGGCTACACCTTC
CASSQAWGGYGYTF
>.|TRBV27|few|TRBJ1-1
TGTGCCAGCAGTCTATACACCGGGACGGTGAACACTGAAGCTTTCTTT
CASSLYTGTVNTEAFF
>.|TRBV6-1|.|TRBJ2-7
TGTGCCAGCGGGAGGCCAATTGACGGGGGAAAGAGGCAGTACTTC
CASGRPIDGGKRQYF
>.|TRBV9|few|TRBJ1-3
TGTGCCAGCAGCGTAGGAGGGTTCCGCTCCTCTGGAAACACCATATATTTT
CASSVGGFRSSGNTIYF
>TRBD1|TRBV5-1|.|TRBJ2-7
TGCGCCAGCAGCTTGGCCAACCGGGACAGCCCCTACGAGCAGTACTTC
CASSLANRDSPYEQYF
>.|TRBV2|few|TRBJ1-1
TGTGCCAGCAGGGAGAACACTGAAGCTTTCTTT
CASRENTEAFF
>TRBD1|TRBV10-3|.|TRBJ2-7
TGTGCCATCATGAGGGACAGTGGCTACGAGCAGTACTTC
CAIMRDSGYEQYF
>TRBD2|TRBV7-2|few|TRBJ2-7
TGTGCCAGCAGCCTCCTACTAGCGGGAGGCTACGAGCAGTACTTC
CASSLLLAGGYEQYF
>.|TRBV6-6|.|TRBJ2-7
TGTGCCAGCCTAAATCGACAGGCAAGCTCCTACGAGCAGTACTTC
CASLNRQASSYEQYF
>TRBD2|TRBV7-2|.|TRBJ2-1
TGTGCCAGCAGCAGAGATGTTTCTAGCGGTGTGGGTGAGCAGTTCTTC
CASSRDVSSGVGEQFF
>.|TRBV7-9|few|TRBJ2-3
TGTGCCAGCAGCCAAGACATCCCCCTGGATACGCAGTATTTT
CASSQDIPLDTQYF
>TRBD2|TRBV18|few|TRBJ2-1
TGTGCCAGCTCACCACCGAGCGGGAGGGTCTACAATGAGCAGTTCTTC
CASSPPSGRVYNEQFF
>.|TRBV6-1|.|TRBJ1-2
TGTGCCAGCAGTGAATGGTGGGACCAGACTAACTATGGCTACACCTTC
CASSEWWDQTNYGYTF
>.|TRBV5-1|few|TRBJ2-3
TGCGCCAGCAGCTTACTGCAGGGTGGGAATACGCAGTATTTT
CASSLLQGGNTQYF
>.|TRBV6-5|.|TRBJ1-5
TGTGCCAGCAGTTACGGACCCAGGCAGCCCCAGCATTTT
CASSYGPRQPQHF
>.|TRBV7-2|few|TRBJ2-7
TGTGCCAGCAGCTTAAACCCGGGACGAGTCTACGAGCAGTACTTC
CASSLNPGRVYEQYF
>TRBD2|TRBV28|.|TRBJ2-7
TGTGCCAGCAGTCCCAGGGGACTAGCGGGAGGGAACGAGCAGTACTTC
CASSPRGLAGGNEQYF
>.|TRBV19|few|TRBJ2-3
TGTGCCAGTAGTAACTGGACCCGCACAGATACGCAGTATTTT
CASSNWTRTDTQYF
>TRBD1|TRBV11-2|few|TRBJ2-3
TGTGCCAGCGGACCTCAGGGGGCCGTGATGGATACGCAGTATTTT
CASGPQGAVMDTQYF
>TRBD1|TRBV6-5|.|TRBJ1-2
TGTGCCAGCAGTTACACACGCGACAGGGTCTCTGGCTACACCTTC
CASSYTRDRVSGYTF
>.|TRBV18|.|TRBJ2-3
TGTGCCAGCTCACCGAACTACGGACAGAGCACAGATACGCAGTATTTT
CASSPNYGQSTDTQYF
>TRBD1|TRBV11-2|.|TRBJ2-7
TGTGCCAGCAGCTTAGGCGGACAGGTCTACGAGCAGTACTTC
CASSLGGQVYEQYF
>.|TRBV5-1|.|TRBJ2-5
TGCGCCAGCAGCTTGGCTTCCCAAGAGACCCAGTACTTC
CASSLASQETQYF
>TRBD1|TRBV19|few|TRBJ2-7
TGTGCGACGACAGGGAGCTCCTACGAGCAGTACTTC
CATTGSSYEQYF
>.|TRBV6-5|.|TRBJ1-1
TGTGCCAGCAGTTCCTTCAGGGGAGTAGGTTTCTTT
CASSSFRGVGFF
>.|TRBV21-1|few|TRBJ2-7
TGTGCCAGCAGCAGACTAGCGTACTTTACTTACGAGCAGTACTTC
CASSRLAYFTYEQYF
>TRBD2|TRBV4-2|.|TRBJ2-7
TGTGCCAGCAGCCTTACAGCTAGCGGGAGTTCCTACGAGCAGTACTTC
CASSLTASGSSYEQYF
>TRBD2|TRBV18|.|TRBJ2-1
TGTGCCAGCTCACCACCGGGGACTAGCGGGAATGAGCAGTTCTTC
CASSPPGTSGNEQFF
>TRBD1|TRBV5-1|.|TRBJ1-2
TGCGCCAGCGGGGACAGTGCTAACTATGGCTACACCTTC
CASGDSANYGYTF
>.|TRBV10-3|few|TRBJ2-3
TGTGCCATCAGTTACCAGGGAAAAGATACGCAGTATTTT
CAISYQGKDTQYF
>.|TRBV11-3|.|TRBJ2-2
TGTGCCAGCAGCTTAGGCACCGGGGAGCTGTTTTTT
CASSLGTGELFF
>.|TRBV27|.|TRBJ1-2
TGTGCCAGCAGTTACAGGGTTGGCTATGGCTACACCTTC
CASSYRVGYGYTF
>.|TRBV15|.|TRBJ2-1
TGTGCCACCAGCAGAGCGGGAGTCTACAATGAGCAGTTCTTC
CATSRAGVYNEQFF
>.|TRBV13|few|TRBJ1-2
TGTGCCAGCAGCCCCAGAGACAGCTCTAACTATGGCTACACCTTC
CASSPRDSSNYGYTF
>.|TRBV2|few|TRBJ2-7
TGTGCCAGCAACCTGGACTGGGCCGAGCAGTACTTC
CASNLDWAEQYF
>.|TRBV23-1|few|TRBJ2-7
TGCGCCAGCAGCTCCCTATTACGGGACCTCGCTTACGAGCAGTACTTC
CASSSLLRDLAYEQYF
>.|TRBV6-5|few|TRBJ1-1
TGTGCCAGCAGACAGGGGAACACTGAAGCTTTCTTT
CASRQGNTEAFF
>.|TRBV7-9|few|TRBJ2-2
TGTGCCAGCAACCGTCCCGGGGTGTGGACCGGGGAGCTGTTTTTT
CASNRPGVWTGELFF
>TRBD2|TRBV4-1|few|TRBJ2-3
TGCGCCAGCAGCCTGAGGACTAGCGGGAGGACCGGGGCAGATACGCAGTATTTT
CASSLRTSGRTGADTQYF
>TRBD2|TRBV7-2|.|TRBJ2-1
TGTGCCAGCAGTATCGAGGCGACTAGCCGCTACAATGAGCAGTTCTTC
CASSIEATSRYNEQFF
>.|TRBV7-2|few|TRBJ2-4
TGTGCCAGCAGCTTAGCCCAAAGCGGCACGTTACAGTACTTC
CASSLAQSGTLQYF
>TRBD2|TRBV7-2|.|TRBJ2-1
TGTGCCAGCAGCCACCGCATTAGGATAGCGGGAGTTAGTGAGCAGTTCTTC
CASSHRIRIAGVSEQFF
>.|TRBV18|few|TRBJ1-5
TGTGCCAGCTCACCTGGAAGGGACCAGCCCCAGCATTTT
CASSPGRDQPQHF